These 17 T cell receptor beta chains came from one sample sequenced in a study of cytomegalovirus exposure and HLA in healthy donors. 60 Vbeta and 13 Jbeta primers were used in PCR. Assay used: immunoSEQ multiplex PCR; TCRdb lists only in-frame clones, some missing. The sample carries about 160,000 clones, approximately 72% recorded once. Sequencing used PBMCs. These receptors all stem from a man between 40 and 49 years old in good health and CMV-seropositive.

The gene calls are TRBV6-6 and TRBJ2-5, with 9 positions matching TRBD1. Germline values: CDR1 MNHNY, CDR2 SVGAGI (reference sequence). V lost 4 bases, J lost 3 bases, and 3 bases stayed unmatched. The CDR3 covers 14 residues. CDR3 nucleotides: TGTGCCAGCAGTTCTCGGACAGGGGAAGAGACCCAGTACTTC. The encoded protein is CASSSRTGEETQYF.

The chain recombines TRBV9 with TRBJ1-3; tentatively, D is TRBD1 (6 bases). This CDR3 spans 16 amino acids. With 3 bases removed from V and 4 bases from J, the gap between germline ends came to 17 bases. Germline lookup yields CDR1 SGDLS and CDR2 YYNGEE. For the CDR3, the DNA is TGTGCCAGCAGCGGCCACAGGGCTCTCTCCGGAAACACCATATATTTT. Protein: CASSGHRALSGNTIYF. Full variable domain (remainder filled in from reference TRBV9 and TRBJ1-3): DSGVTQTPKHLITATGQRVTLRCSPRSGDLSVYWYQQSLDQGLQFLIQYYNGEERAKGNILERFSAQQFPDLHSELNLSSLELGDSALYFCASSGHRALSGNTIYFGEGSWLTVV.

This clone was counted a single time. J is TRBJ1-3 and V is TRBV7-9; D is unclear. V was pared by 11 bases and J by 2 bases, with 7 bases between. Germline V gives CDR1 SEHNR, CDR2 FQNEAQ (reference sequence). This CDR3 has 11 residues. In DNA, the CDR3 is TGTGCCCCCGGTACTGGAAACACCATATATTTT. Its protein is CAPGTGNTIYF.

In this sample, this clone turned up a few times. V is TRBV6-1 and J is TRBJ2-2; no firm D call. V was trimmed by 3 bases and J by 4 bases, leaving 6 bases between them. This CDR3 is 13 amino acids long. The V gene's germline CDR1 is MNHNS and CDR2 SASEGT. The CDR3 coding sequence is TGTGCCAGCAGTGACTCGGGCACCGGGGAGCTGTTTTTT. It is translated as CASSDSGTGELFF.

V and J are TRBV2 and TRBJ1-2, with a weak D call TRBD1 (6 bases). The CDR3 totals 15 residues. The V end lost 7 bases, the J end lost 3 bases, and 18 bases lay between the germline ends. CDR1 SNHLY and CDR2 FYNNEI come from the germline V gene. In DNA, the CDR3 is TGTGCCAGCATTTTGAGGGACATGGGGGACTATGGCTACACCTTC. Translated, it gives CASILRDMGDYGYTF.

This chain joins TRBV6-1 and TRBJ1-2; no reliable D call. This CDR3 has 16 amino acids. From germline, CDR1 is MNHNS and CDR2 SASEGT. V shed 1 base and J shed 7 bases, with 19 bases lying between them. As DNA, the CDR3 is TGTGCCAGCAGTGAAGTGACCCCCGGCGGCGTGGGTGGCTACACCTTC. Amino acid sequence: CASSEVTPGGVGGYTF.

The CDR3 nucleotides are TGCGCCAGCAGCTTGGAGATCTTCGGCTATGGCTACACCTTC. As protein: CASSLEIFGYGYTF. This chain connects TRBV5-1 to TRBJ1-2; D is unclear. This CDR3 has 14 amino acids. Germline CDR1 SGHRS, CDR2 YFSETQ. With 0 bases removed from V and 4 bases from J, the gap between germline ends came to 10 bases.

The genes are TRBV14 and TRBJ2-3; D remains ambiguous. The V end lost 1 base, the J end lost 2 bases, and 10 bases lay between the germline ends. The CDR3 runs to 15 residues. Germline V lookup: CDR1 SGHDN, CDR2 FVKESK. Here the CDR3 DNA reads TGTGCCAGCAGCCAAGGGCTCAGGAACACAGATACGCAGTATTTT. This encodes CASSQGLRNTDTQYF.

This chain joins TRBV6-5 and TRBJ1-1; weak D call: TRBD1 (5 bases). Trimming shortened V by 5 bases and J by 1 base, and 8 bases separated the two germline ends. CDR3 length: 13 residues. Germline CDR1 and CDR2: MNHEY and SVGAGI. The CDR3 spells CASSDRENTEAFF. In DNA form, the CDR3 reads TGTGCCAGCAGTGACAGAGAGAACACTGAAGCTTTCTTT.

In DNA, the CDR3 is TGTGCCAGCAGTAATGTTGGAAACACCATATATTTT. Protein product: CASSNVGNTIYF. This chain joins TRBV5-8 and TRBJ1-3; D is ambiguous. The length of the CDR3 is 12 residues. Trimming took off 5 bases at V and 3 bases at J, with 6 bases between the two ends. CDR1 SGHTS and CDR2 YDEGEE come from the germline V gene. The whole variable domain, remainder taken from reference TRBV5-8 and TRBJ1-3, is EAGVTQSPTHLIKTRGQQATLRCSPISGHTSVYWYQQALGLGLQFLLWYDEGEERNRGNFPPRFSGRQFPNYSSELNVNALELEDSALYLCASSNVGNTIYFGEGSWLTVV.

The rearrangement joins TRBV4-1 to TRBJ1-1; D gene uncertain. Germline V gene data show CDR1 as MGHRA and CDR2 as YSYEKL. V lost 4 bases and J lost 10, with 16 bases in between. The CDR3 has 13 amino acids. CDR3 protein: CASSLEEGEGAFF. The CDR3 DNA reads as TGCGCCAGCAGCCTCGAGGAGGGCGAAGGAGCTTTCTTT.

The V and J genes are TRBV6-5 and TRBJ1-4, with D possibly TRBD1 on 6 matching bases. The V gene's germline CDR1 is MNHEY and CDR2 SVGAGI. Trimming stripped 2 bases from V and 6 bases from J, with 7 bases between. The CDR3 runs 13 residues. The CDR3 nucleotides are TGTGCCAGCAGTTACGGGACACATGAAAAACTGTTTTTT. Protein: CASSYGTHEKLFF.

The rearrangement uses TRBV7-2 and TRBJ2-3, with 8 bases fitting TRBD1. Trimming took 4 bases from V and 4 from J; bases not matched to a gene: 7. The CDR3 has 15 amino acids. The germline gives CDR1 SGHTA, CDR2 FQGNSA. The CDR3 DNA follows: TGTGCCAGCAGCTCTCAATCACAGGGGGCAGATACGCAGTATTTT. It specifies CASSSQSQGADTQYF.

This chain joins TRBV5-1 and TRBJ1-1, with D perhaps TRBD1 (6 bases). CDR1 is SGHRS, CDR2 YFSETQ, per germline. V was cut by 4 bases and J by 2 bases, with 15 bases left in between. The CDR3 loop spans 15 amino acids. Here the CDR3 reads CASSPRTAVNTEAFF. CDR3 coding DNA: TGCGCCAGCAGCCCTAGGACAGCAGTTAACACTGAAGCTTTCTTT. Combining the CDR3 with reference TRBV5-1 and TRBJ1-1 gives the whole variable domain KAGVTQTPRYLIKTRGQQVTLSCSPISGHRSVSWYQQTPGQGLQFLFEYFSETQRNKGNFPGRFSGRQFSNSRSEMNVSTLELGDSALYLCASSPRTAVNTEAFFGQGTRLTVV.

The table lists this clone with a few counts. This chain connects TRBV6-1 to TRBJ2-1, with 7 bases lining up with TRBD2. V shed 1 base and J 10 bases; nucleotides not matched to a gene: 1. The CDR3 totals 12 residues. The germline gives CDR1 MNHNS, CDR2 SASEGT. For the CDR3, the DNA is TGTGCCAGCAGTGAAGTGCGGGGGGAGCAGTTCTTC. Protein sequence: CASSEVRGEQFF.

This clone was recorded only once. This chain links TRBV5-6 with TRBJ2-7; D is ambiguous. The CDR3 loop spans 14 amino acids. V was clipped by 2 bases and J by 6 bases, with 15 bases between them. Per the germline V gene, CDR1 is SGHDT and CDR2 is YYEEEE. The CDR3 nucleotides are TGTGCCAGCAGCTTTACGGCTACTACGGGCGAGCAGTACTTC. As protein: CASSFTATTGEQYF.

This clone was seen just once. The gene calls are TRBV6-5 and TRBJ2-3, with D unresolved. In germline, CDR1 is MNHEY, CDR2 SVGAGI. CDR3 size: 12 residues. Trimming left V 4 bases short and J 8 bases short, with 10 bases between. This CDR3 reads CASSSLVSTQYF. In nucleotides, the CDR3 is TGTGCCAGCAGTTCCCTTGTGTCTACGCAGTATTTT.